This T cell receptor (beta chain) was retrieved from a study of cytomegalovirus exposure and HLA in healthy donors. Trimming removed 7 bases from V and 2 bases from J; junction bases left unmatched: 20. CDR1 and CDR2 (germline): MNHEY, SMNVEV (reference sequence). The CDR3 sequence is 19 residues long. Primers for the PCR totalled 60 Vbeta and 13 Jbeta. Libraries were prepared by immunoSEQ multiplex PCR; TCRdb keeps only in-frame clonotypes and omits some of them. The sample holds fewer than 350,000 clones, around 90% seen once. This sequence was found in a woman aged 18-29 years in good health and CMV-seronegative. V and J are TRBV27 and TRBJ1-1; 9 bases align to TRBD1. Input material: PBMCs. The CDR3 loop reads CASIPSLPGQGSGNTEAFF. DNA for the CDR3: TGTGCCAGCATTCCTTCTCTCCCGGGACAGGGAAGCGGTAACACTGAAGCTTTCTTT.